The rows below give T cell receptor beta chains drawn from one sample of a study of T cell responses to AZD1222 COVID-19 vaccine. The assay was immunoSEQ multiplex PCR, and TCRdb's table has in-frame clones only and misses some. The repertoire holds around 140,000 clones, 90% to 95% seen once, with 3.6% in the top ten. Source: peripheral blood, taken 28 days after the second AZD1222 dose. These TCRs come from an adult who received the AZD1222 COVID-19 vaccine. Both conserved end residues are part of each CDR3. The order of the fields is CDR3 length, D gene, J gene, V gene, clone size, CDR3 protein, CDR3 DNA. A D gene is named only where the DNA matches it firmly. Part of the rows lack a size; the others show once, few, many or a class for expanded clones.

cdr3_length: 14; d_call: NA; j_call: TRBJ2-7; v_call: TRBV10-2; clone_size: NA; cdr3_aa: CASRAGALSYEQYF; cdr3_nt: TGCGCCAGCAGGGCTGGGGCCCTATCCTACGAGCAGTACTTC
cdr3_length: 17; d_call: TRBD1; j_call: TRBJ1-2; v_call: TRBV5-5; clone_size: NA; cdr3_aa: CASSFGSWTGGHYGYTF; cdr3_nt: TGTGCCAGCAGCTTCGGGAGCTGGACAGGGGGCCACTATGGCTACACCTTC
cdr3_length: 13; d_call: NA; j_call: TRBJ1-1; v_call: TRBV5-1; clone_size: NA; cdr3_aa: CASSGAGNTEAFF; cdr3_nt: TGCGCCAGCAGCGGGGCCGGGAACACTGAAGCTTTCTTT
cdr3_length: 15; d_call: NA; j_call: TRBJ2-4; v_call: TRBV3-1/TRBV3-2; clone_size: NA; cdr3_aa: CASSQDPGPKNIQYF; cdr3_nt: TGTGCCAGCAGCCAAGATCCAGGACCAAAAAACATTCAGTACTTC
cdr3_length: 16; d_call: NA; j_call: TRBJ1-2; v_call: TRBV7-9; clone_size: NA; cdr3_aa: CASSSGSGQPNYGYTF; cdr3_nt: TGTGCCAGCAGCTCGGGAAGTGGGCAGCCTAACTATGGCTACACCTTC
cdr3_length: 16; d_call: TRBD1; j_call: TRBJ2-5; v_call: TRBV9; clone_size: NA; cdr3_aa: CASSAGTGGVQETQYF; cdr3_nt: TGTGCCAGCAGCGCAGGGACAGGTGGGGTCCAAGAGACCCAGTACTTC
cdr3_length: 16; d_call: NA; j_call: TRBJ1-6; v_call: TRBV4-2; clone_size: NA; cdr3_aa: CASSQGRESGVSPLHF; cdr3_nt: TGTGCCAGCAGCCAAGGAAGAGAATCAGGGGTTTCACCCCTCCACTTT
cdr3_length: 16; d_call: NA; j_call: TRBJ1-3; v_call: TRBV7-9; clone_size: once; cdr3_aa: CASSPGLGGSGNTIYF; cdr3_nt: TGTGCCAGCAGCCCGGGCCTGGGCGGCTCTGGAAACACCATATATTTT
cdr3_length: 13; d_call: NA; j_call: TRBJ1-1; v_call: TRBV6-5; clone_size: NA; cdr3_aa: CASSYPGTNEAFF; cdr3_nt: TGTGCCAGCAGTTACCCCGGGACAAATGAAGCTTTCTTT
cdr3_length: 16; d_call: NA; j_call: TRBJ2-2; v_call: TRBV4-2; clone_size: NA; cdr3_aa: CASSQDPAANTGELFF; cdr3_nt: TGTGCCAGCAGCCAAGATCCGGCGGCGAACACCGGGGAGCTGTTTTTT
cdr3_length: 14; d_call: NA; j_call: TRBJ1-2; v_call: TRBV27; clone_size: few; cdr3_aa: CASSLSQVSGGYTF; cdr3_nt: TGTGCCAGCAGTTTATCCCAGGTCTCGGGTGGCTACACCTTC
cdr3_length: 13; d_call: NA; j_call: TRBJ2-3; v_call: TRBV6-5; clone_size: NA; cdr3_aa: CASSYSRGDTQYF; cdr3_nt: TGTGCCAGCAGTTACTCGAGAGGAGATACGCAGTATTTT
cdr3_length: 11; d_call: NA; j_call: TRBJ2-5; v_call: TRBV18; clone_size: NA; cdr3_aa: CASSLQETQYF; cdr3_nt: TGTGCCAGCTCACTTCAAGAGACCCAGTACTTC
cdr3_length: 14; d_call: NA; j_call: TRBJ2-1; v_call: TRBV27; clone_size: NA; cdr3_aa: CASSFSVGHNEQFF; cdr3_nt: TGTGCCAGCAGTTTTTCGGTTGGGCACAATGAGCAGTTCTTC
cdr3_length: 14; d_call: NA; j_call: TRBJ2-3; v_call: TRBV28; clone_size: once; cdr3_aa: CASSTDREADTQYF; cdr3_nt: TGTGCCAGCAGTACCGACAGGGAGGCAGATACGCAGTATTTT
cdr3_length: 14; d_call: NA; j_call: TRBJ2-7; v_call: TRBV3-1/TRBV3-2; clone_size: NA; cdr3_aa: CASSQELGGYEQYF; cdr3_nt: TGTGCCAGCAGCCAAGAGTTGGGCGGCTACGAGCAGTACTTC
cdr3_length: 16; d_call: NA; j_call: TRBJ1-3; v_call: TRBV10-3; clone_size: NA; cdr3_aa: CAISEGPPSSGNTIYF; cdr3_nt: TGTGCCATCAGTGAGGGACCGCCGAGCTCTGGAAACACCATATATTTT
cdr3_length: 15; d_call: NA; j_call: TRBJ1-2; v_call: TRBV27; clone_size: NA; cdr3_aa: CASSPRERYFYGYTF; cdr3_nt: TGTGCCAGCAGTCCCCGAGAGCGATACTTCTATGGCTACACCTTC
cdr3_length: 16; d_call: NA; j_call: TRBJ1-1; v_call: TRBV2; clone_size: NA; cdr3_aa: CASSDRVNEGNTEAFF; cdr3_nt: TGTGCCAGCAGTGATCGTGTGAACGAGGGGAACACTGAAGCTTTCTTT
cdr3_length: 11; d_call: NA; j_call: TRBJ1-2; v_call: TRBV28; clone_size: NA; cdr3_aa: CASSGRDGYTF; cdr3_nt: TGTGCCAGCAGCGGCCGGGATGGCTACACCTTC
cdr3_length: 15; d_call: TRBD2; j_call: TRBJ2-7; v_call: TRBV6-2/TRBV6-3; clone_size: NA; cdr3_aa: CASSYGTSGRYEQYF; cdr3_nt: TGTGCCAGCAGTTACGGGACTAGCGGGAGGTACGAGCAGTACTTC
cdr3_length: 11; d_call: NA; j_call: TRBJ2-1; v_call: TRBV20-1; clone_size: NA; cdr3_aa: CSAERANEQFF; cdr3_nt: TGCAGTGCTGAGAGGGCCAATGAGCAGTTCTTC
cdr3_length: 14; d_call: NA; j_call: TRBJ1-1; v_call: TRBV6-5; clone_size: once; cdr3_aa: CASSYSDTNTEAFF; cdr3_nt: TGTGCCAGCAGTTACTCGGACACTAACACTGAAGCTTTCTTT
cdr3_length: 16; d_call: NA; j_call: TRBJ2-3; v_call: TRBV7-2; clone_size: NA; cdr3_aa: CASSRLAGQGTDTQYF; cdr3_nt: TGTGCCAGCAGCCGGTTAGCGGGACAGGGCACAGATACGCAGTATTTT
cdr3_length: 14; d_call: TRBD1; j_call: TRBJ1-2; v_call: TRBV15; clone_size: NA; cdr3_aa: CATSSRQGAYGYTF; cdr3_nt: TGTGCCACCAGTTCTCGACAGGGGGCCTATGGCTACACCTTC
cdr3_length: 14; d_call: TRBD1; j_call: TRBJ1-1; v_call: TRBV5-1; clone_size: NA; cdr3_aa: CASSHGTVNTEAFF; cdr3_nt: TGCGCCAGCAGCCATGGGACAGTGAACACTGAAGCTTTCTTT
cdr3_length: 16; d_call: TRBD1; j_call: TRBJ2-2; v_call: TRBV10-2; clone_size: NA; cdr3_aa: CASSVDRPTNTGELFF; cdr3_nt: TGCGCCAGCAGTGTGGACAGGCCGACGAACACCGGGGAGCTGTTTTTT
cdr3_length: 15; d_call: NA; j_call: TRBJ1-2; v_call: TRBV9; clone_size: once; cdr3_aa: CASSVGFRGAGGYTF; cdr3_nt: TGTGCCAGCAGCGTAGGGTTCCGGGGGGCAGGTGGCTACACCTTC
cdr3_length: 13; d_call: NA; j_call: TRBJ1-2; v_call: TRBV28; clone_size: NA; cdr3_aa: CASSLGRNYGYTF; cdr3_nt: TGTGCCAGCAGTTTGGGCAGAAACTATGGCTACACCTTC
cdr3_length: 14; d_call: NA; j_call: TRBJ1-4; v_call: TRBV28; clone_size: NA; cdr3_aa: CASSLQGKEEKLFF; cdr3_nt: TGTGCCAGCAGTCTACAGGGCAAGGAGGAAAAACTGTTTTTT
cdr3_length: 13; d_call: TRBD1; j_call: TRBJ1-6; v_call: TRBV30; clone_size: NA; cdr3_aa: CALDGTGNSPLHF; cdr3_nt: TGTGCCTTGGATGGGACAGGAAATTCACCCCTCCACTTT
cdr3_length: 13; d_call: NA; j_call: TRBJ1-1; v_call: TRBV19; clone_size: NA; cdr3_aa: CASSRRTVLEAFF; cdr3_nt: TGTGCCAGTAGTAGACGGACGGTCCTTGAAGCTTTCTTT
cdr3_length: 15; d_call: NA; j_call: TRBJ2-2; v_call: TRBV6-5; clone_size: NA; cdr3_aa: CASSRTDYGTGELFF; cdr3_nt: TGTGCCAGCAGTCGGACTGACTATGGGACCGGGGAGCTGTTTTTT
cdr3_length: 13; d_call: NA; j_call: TRBJ2-5; v_call: TRBV5-4; clone_size: NA; cdr3_aa: CASSSDSKETQYF; cdr3_nt: TGTGCCAGCAGCTCGGACAGTAAAGAGACCCAGTACTTC
cdr3_length: 16; d_call: NA; j_call: TRBJ1-1; v_call: TRBV28; clone_size: NA; cdr3_aa: CASSLWIRQGGTEAFF; cdr3_nt: TGTGCCAGCAGTTTATGGATCCGGCAGGGCGGCACTGAAGCTTTCTTT
cdr3_length: 15; d_call: TRBD2; j_call: TRBJ2-3; v_call: TRBV19; clone_size: NA; cdr3_aa: CASSITSGRLDTQYF; cdr3_nt: TGTGCCAGTAGTATCACTAGCGGGAGGTTAGATACGCAGTATTTT
cdr3_length: 13; d_call: NA; j_call: TRBJ1-2; v_call: TRBV28; clone_size: NA; cdr3_aa: CASSWEGGYGYTF; cdr3_nt: TGTGCCAGCAGTTGGGAAGGGGGCTATGGCTACACCTTC
cdr3_length: 14; d_call: NA; j_call: TRBJ1-3; v_call: TRBV7-2; clone_size: NA; cdr3_aa: CASSLAGTGNTIYF; cdr3_nt: TGTGCCAGCAGCTTAGCAGGGACTGGAAACACCATATATTTT
cdr3_length: 12; d_call: TRBD1; j_call: TRBJ2-1; v_call: TRBV18; clone_size: NA; cdr3_aa: CASSRDSPEQFF; cdr3_nt: TGTGCCAGCTCACGGGACAGCCCTGAGCAGTTCTTC
cdr3_length: 13; d_call: NA; j_call: TRBJ2-7; v_call: TRBV28; clone_size: once; cdr3_aa: CASRPQGTYEQYF; cdr3_nt: TGTGCCAGCAGGCCCCAGGGAACCTACGAGCAGTACTTC
cdr3_length: 20; d_call: TRBD2; j_call: TRBJ2-1; v_call: TRBV19; clone_size: NA; cdr3_aa: CASSSSSSGRAFKIYNEQFF; cdr3_nt: TGTGCCAGTAGTTCATCTTCTAGCGGGAGGGCCTTTAAAATATACAATGAGCAGTTCTTC
cdr3_length: 14; d_call: NA; j_call: TRBJ1-5; v_call: TRBV30; clone_size: NA; cdr3_aa: CAWSVLGSGQPQHF; cdr3_nt: TGTGCCTGGAGTGTATTAGGGTCCGGTCAGCCCCAGCATTTT
cdr3_length: 17; d_call: NA; j_call: TRBJ1-4; v_call: TRBV28; clone_size: NA; cdr3_aa: CASSFSYGGQPNEKLFF; cdr3_nt: TGTGCCAGCAGTTTCTCCTATGGGGGCCAGCCTAATGAAAAACTGTTTTTT
cdr3_length: 16; d_call: NA; j_call: TRBJ1-1; v_call: TRBV5-1; clone_size: once; cdr3_aa: CASSLVEGHMNTEAFF; cdr3_nt: TGCGCCAGCAGTCTGGTGGAAGGGCATATGAACACTGAAGCTTTCTTT
cdr3_length: 15; d_call: TRBD2; j_call: TRBJ2-1; v_call: TRBV7-3; clone_size: NA; cdr3_aa: CASSLTSGGYNEQFF; cdr3_nt: TGTGCCAGCAGCTTAACTAGCGGGGGTTACAATGAGCAGTTCTTC
cdr3_length: 15; d_call: TRBD2; j_call: TRBJ2-1; v_call: TRBV4-2; clone_size: NA; cdr3_aa: CASRAGTSGANEQFF; cdr3_nt: TGTGCCAGCAGGGCTGGGACTAGCGGTGCCAATGAGCAGTTCTTC
cdr3_length: 13; d_call: TRBD1; j_call: TRBJ2-1; v_call: TRBV6-5; clone_size: NA; cdr3_aa: CASSTGALNEQFF; cdr3_nt: TGTGCCAGCAGTACAGGGGCCCTCAATGAGCAGTTCTTC
cdr3_length: 13; d_call: NA; j_call: TRBJ1-1; v_call: TRBV10-3; clone_size: NA; cdr3_aa: CAGGGTQDSGAFF; cdr3_nt: TGTGCCGGTGGCGGGACACAAGATTCAGGGGCTTTCTTT
cdr3_length: 14; d_call: TRBD2; j_call: TRBJ2-2; v_call: TRBV19; clone_size: NA; cdr3_aa: CASSISGSGGELFF; cdr3_nt: TGTGCCAGTAGTATTAGCGGGAGCGGCGGGGAGCTGTTTTTT
cdr3_length: 13; d_call: NA; j_call: TRBJ1-2; v_call: TRBV12-3/TRBV12-4; clone_size: NA; cdr3_aa: CASSSSANYGYTF; cdr3_nt: TGTGCCAGCAGTTCGTCAGCTAACTATGGCTACACCTTC
cdr3_length: 18; d_call: TRBD1; j_call: TRBJ1-3; v_call: TRBV19; clone_size: NA; cdr3_aa: CASSIRTRQGQSGNTIYF; cdr3_nt: TGTGCCAGTAGTATCCGGACTCGACAGGGCCAGAGTGGAAACACCATATATTTT
cdr3_length: 12; d_call: TRBD1; j_call: TRBJ1-2; v_call: TRBV30; clone_size: NA; cdr3_aa: CAWGTGNYGYTF; cdr3_nt: TGTGCCTGGGGGACAGGAAACTATGGCTACACCTTC
cdr3_length: 13; d_call: NA; j_call: TRBJ2-6; v_call: TRBV28; clone_size: NA; cdr3_aa: CASRFSGANVLTF; cdr3_nt: TGTGCCAGCAGATTCTCTGGGGCCAACGTCCTGACTTTC
cdr3_length: 16; d_call: TRBD2; j_call: TRBJ2-1; v_call: TRBV3-1/TRBV3-2; clone_size: NA; cdr3_aa: CASSQGSSGSYNEQFF; cdr3_nt: TGTGCCAGCAGCCAAGGCTCTAGCGGGAGCTACAATGAGCAGTTCTTC
cdr3_length: 13; d_call: TRBD1; j_call: TRBJ1-2; v_call: TRBV6-2/TRBV6-3; clone_size: NA; cdr3_aa: CASSFVDRAGYTF; cdr3_nt: TGTGCCAGCAGTTTCGTCGACAGGGCCGGCTACACCTTC
cdr3_length: 15; d_call: TRBD1; j_call: TRBJ1-3; v_call: TRBV2; clone_size: NA; cdr3_aa: CASSEPDRARDTIYF; cdr3_nt: TGTGCCAGCAGTGAACCCGACAGGGCACGGGACACCATATATTTT